Listed here is a single T cell receptor beta chain. The target antigen is unknown. Clones were read by immunoSEQ multiplex PCR, and TCRdb kept only the in-frame ones, dropping some. The top ten clones hold around 24% of a sample with more than 11,000 clones, more than 75% of them seen once. CDR3 length equals 16 residues. V lost 0 bases, J lost 10 bases, and 16 bases lay in between. Germline V gene sequence: CDR1 MNHEY, CDR2 SVGAGI. The sample originates from a study of PD-1 blockade in classical Hodgkin lymphoma. General study findings and limits: By C4D1, CD4+ diversity increased significantly, especially in complete responders. Newly diagnosed patients reportedly had lower baseline TCR diversity than healthy donors. Repertoire differences lack defined causes, possibly disease activity or prior therapy. Baseline diversity resembling that of newly diagnosed patients was seen in complete responders.

Patients all relapsed after autologous stem cell transplantation, and there was variation in brentuximab vedotin exposure. This chain links TRBV6-5 with TRBJ1-6; D is possibly TRBD1 (5 bases). The receptor was derived from a human donor with classical Hodgkin lymphoma. The sequences come from peripheral blood mononuclear cells (PBMCs), collected at baseline. The CDR3 nucleotides are TGTGCCAGCAGTTACTCTATGGGGGGAGATAGGTCACCCCTCCACTTT. This encodes CASSYSMGGDRSPLHF.